Following are 21 T cell receptor beta chains from one sample sequenced in a study of blood T cell repertoires in COVID-19. Method: immunoSEQ multiplex PCR; TCRdb's copy keeps in-frame clones and lacks some. The sample holds around 250,000 clones, 84% seen once. What was sequenced was peripheral blood. Receptor source: a woman aged 40 to 49 who had recovered from COVID-19.

The CDR3 here is CASSPPARATPDTQYF. The CDR3 bases are TGTGCCAGCTCACCACCGGCCAGGGCTACCCCAGATACGCAGTATTTT. The gene calls are TRBV18 and TRBJ2-3, with D possibly matching TRBD1 (5 bases). CDR1 is KGHSH and CDR2 is LQKENI in the germline V gene. Trimming took off 0 bases at V and 4 bases at J, with 14 bases between the two ends. CDR3 length equals 16 residues. Variable domain in full (rest from reference TRBV18 and TRBJ2-3): NAGVMQNPRHLVRRRGQEARLRCSPMKGHSHVYWYRQLPEEGLKFMVYLQKENIIDESGMPKERFSAEFPKEGPSILRIQQVVRGDSAAYFCASSPPARATPDTQYFGPGTRLTVL.

The chain combines TRBV5-1 with TRBJ2-1, with TRBD2 identical over 12 bases. This CDR3 contains 15 residues. V shed 8 bases, J shed 3 bases, and the junction held 6 bases outside the gene matches. Germline CDR1 is SGHRS and CDR2 is YFSETQ. The CDR3 nucleotides read TGCGCCAGTAAATTGACTAGCGGGGGCTACAATGAGCAGTTCTTC. Protein sequence: CASKLTSGGYNEQFF.

CDR3 in amino acids: CASSFLAGGPPELFF. The CDR3 coding sequence is TGCGCCAGCAGCTTCCTAGCGGGGGGGCCGCCCGAGCTGTTTTTT. The V gene is TRBV5-1, the J gene TRBJ2-2; 12 nucleotides match TRBD2. Germline V gene sequence: CDR1 SGHRS, CDR2 YFSETQ. J lost 11 bases, V lost 2 bases, and 7 bases had no gene match. There are 15 residues in the CDR3.

The chain employs TRBV3-1 (or the pseudogene TRBV3-2) and TRBJ1-6, with TRBD1 matching 11 bases. There are 15 residues in the CDR3. Per germline, CDR1 LGHDT and CDR2 YNNKEL (reference sequence). Trimming at V came to 1 base and at J to 9 bases, leaving 2 bases not matched to a gene. The CDR3 sequence is CASSQGTGGGSPLHF. The CDR3 DNA follows: TGTGCCAGCAGCCAAGGGACAGGGGGCGGTTCACCCCTCCACTTT.

DNA of the CDR3: TGTGCCAGCAGTTTGGATCGGGGGACCCAGCATTTT. It specifies CASSLDRGTQHF. This chain connects TRBV28 to TRBJ1-5; D is perhaps TRBD1 (5 bases). V lost 3 bases and J 11 bases, leaving 11 bases between the germline ends. Germline assignment: CDR1 MDHEN and CDR2 SYDVKM. This CDR3 has 12 residues.

V usage is TRBV2 and J usage is TRBJ2-7, with 7 nucleotides matching TRBD1. Losses at the gene ends were 6 bases for V and 0 bases for J; bases not matched to a gene: 5. Looked up from germline, CDR1 is SNHLY and CDR2 is FYNNEI. CDR3 length: 14 amino acids. CDR3 DNA sequence: TGTGCCAGCAGCGAGACAGGGCACTCCTACGAGCAGTACTTC. It translates to CASSETGHSYEQYF.

The V gene is TRBV27, the J gene TRBJ1-2, with D uncertain. Trimming removed 4 bases from V and 10 bases from J, with 19 bases in between. The CDR3 extends over 14 amino acids. CDR1 MNHEY and CDR2 SMNVEV come from the germline V gene (reference sequence). The CDR3 nucleotides are TGTGCCAGCAGTTCACGACCGGGAGATTTGTACTACACCTTC. It yields the protein CASSSRPGDLYYTF.

Details on this clone: The sample carries other DNA sequences with the same CDR3. The chain combines TRBV15 with TRBJ2-7, with D possibly being TRBD1 (6 bases). This CDR3 has 13 amino acids. CDR1 and CDR2 from the germline V gene are LNHNV and YYDKDF (reference sequence). Trimming stripped 0 bases from V and 3 bases from J, with 6 bases between. CDR3 DNA sequence: TGTGCCACCAGCAGAGACAGGGGCTACGAGCAGTACTTC. Its protein is CATSRDRGYEQYF.

This clone has just a few counts. The chain couples TRBV10-1 to TRBJ1-2; D is ambiguous. V was cut by 11 bases and J by 0 bases, with 13 bases left in between. Germline-derived CDR1 and CDR2 are WNHNN and SYGVQD (reference sequence). This CDR3 comprises 13 residues. The CDR3 region has the DNA TGCGCCCGCCGGGTCCCGGCTAACTATGGCTACACCTTC. Protein product: CARRVPANYGYTF.

The gene calls are TRBV6-6 and TRBJ2-1; the match to TRBD2 covers 7 bases. Germline lookup yields CDR1 MNHNY and CDR2 SVGAGI (reference sequence). J was trimmed by 0 bases and V by 5 bases; bases with no gene match: 10. This CDR3 is 17 amino acids long. The CDR3 region has the DNA TGTGCCAGCAGTCACCGGGAGGTCCAGAGCTCCTACAATGAGCAGTTCTTC. Amino acids: CASSHREVQSSYNEQFF.

This sequence joins TRBV7-9 and TRBJ2-1; possible D gene TRBD2, 6 bases. V lost 5 bases to trimming and J lost 5 bases, with 16 bases between them. Germline lookup yields CDR1 SEHNR and CDR2 FQNEAQ (reference sequence). The CDR3 sequence is 15 residues long. The CDR3 DNA follows: TGTGCCAGCAGCGGTTTTGCGGGGCGAAACAATGAGCAGTTCTTC. Translating it yields CASSGFAGRNNEQFF.

In its sample, this clone was seen a few times. V and J are TRBV5-4 and TRBJ1-5, with D possibly matching TRBD1 (5 bases). The germline V gene encodes CDR1 SGHNT and CDR2 YYREEE (reference sequence). Trimming stripped 0 bases from V and 4 bases from J, with 11 bases between. The CDR3 covers 15 residues. The CDR3 loop is CASSLGGAANQPQHF. CDR3 nucleotides: TGTGCCAGCAGCTTGGGTGGGGCGGCGAATCAGCCCCAGCATTTT. The full variable domain, in which reference TRBV5-4 and TRBJ1-5 provide the parts outside the CDR3, is ETGVTQSPTHLIKTRGQQVTLRCSSQSGHNTVSWYQQALGQGPQFIFQYYREEENGRGNFPPRFSGLQFPNYSSELNVNALELDDSALYLCASSLGGAANQPQHFGDGTRLSIL.

This clone was detected only once. This rearrangement joins TRBV6-1 to TRBJ1-5; no definite D call. Trimming removed 2 bases from V and 12 bases from J, with 17 bases in between. The CDR3 is 14 amino acids. CDR1 is MNHNS, CDR2 SASEGT, per germline. CDR3 residues: CASSEQDVSRVQHF. The CDR3 DNA is TGTGCCAGCAGTGAACAGGATGTTTCGAGGGTCCAGCATTTT.

The chain employs TRBV5-5 and TRBJ1-2, with D tentatively TRBD1 (5 bases). Germline CDR1 is SGHKS and CDR2 is YYEKEE (reference sequence). The CDR3 loop spans 13 amino acids. V gave up 2 bases and J gave up 2 bases, with 7 bases separating them. The DNA of the CDR3 is TGTGCCAGCAGCTTCGGGGGAAACTATGGCTACACCTTC. Translating it yields CASSFGGNYGYTF.

The gene calls are TRBV2 and TRBJ2-4; D might be TRBD1 (5 bases). The CDR3 contains 16 residues. Per the germline V gene, CDR1 is SNHLY and CDR2 is FYNNEI. Trimming pared 1 base from V and 0 bases from J, leaving 10 bases between. CDR3 region: CASSEELGVAKNIQYF. DNA of the CDR3: TGTGCCAGCAGTGAAGAGTTAGGGGTAGCCAAAAACATTCAGTACTTC.

The chain links TRBV11-2 to TRBJ2-1; 8 positions agree with TRBD2. The germline V gene encodes CDR1 SGHAT and CDR2 FQNNGV. The trim removed 5 bases at V and 3 bases at J, leaving 12 bases unmatched. The length of the CDR3 is 17 residues. CDR3 coding DNA: TGTGCCAGCAGCCCAAACGGGGTAGCGGGGTTCTACAATGAGCAGTTCTTC. This encodes CASSPNGVAGFYNEQFF.

The chain is built from TRBV11-1 and TRBJ2-7; D not certain. The germline CDR1 and CDR2 sequences are SGHAT and FQDESV (reference sequence). The CDR3 totals 17 residues. Trimming removed 0 bases from V and 3 bases from J, with 18 bases in between. CDR3 nucleotides: TGTGCCAGCAGCTTAGCGCAACGGCAGAGCGAAATCTACGAGCAGTACTTC. Its protein is CASSLAQRQSEIYEQYF.

V gene TRBV5-1 combines with J gene TRBJ1-5; perhaps TRBD1 as D (5 bases). CDR1 is SGHRS, CDR2 YFSETQ, per germline. V was shortened by 0 bases and J by 4 bases, with 8 bases between the two germline ends. CDR3 length equals 14 residues. The CDR3 region has the DNA TGCGCCAGCAGCTTGGCCGGGGGGAATCAGCCCCAGCATTTT. Translating gives CASSLAGGNQPQHF.

J is TRBJ1-4 and V is TRBV6-5; D possibly corresponds to TRBD1 (6 bases). The CDR3 runs 16 residues. The germline V gene has CDR1 MNHEY and CDR2 SVGAGI. Trimming took 0 bases from V and 8 from J, leaving 16 bases between them. This chain's CDR3 is CASSYSQGRAKEKLFF. The CDR3 coding sequence is TGTGCCAGCAGTTACTCCCAGGGGAGGGCAAAGGAAAAACTGTTTTTT.

This chain uses TRBV5-1 with TRBJ1-1; D call uncertain. CDR1 and CDR2 from the germline V gene are SGHRS and YFSETQ. With 5 bases removed from V and 1 base from J, the gap between germline ends came to 15 bases. The CDR3 runs to 15 residues. As DNA, the CDR3 is TGCGCCAGCAGTAGTAACAGTGCCTCGAACACTGAAGCTTTCTTT. The encoded protein is CASSSNSASNTEAFF.

The chain joins TRBV27 to TRBJ1-5; no definite D call. V was pared by 6 bases and J by 7 bases, with 16 bases between. This CDR3 comprises 14 residues. Germline CDR1 reads MNHEY; CDR2 reads SMNVEV (reference sequence). The CDR3: CASRAPGRGQPQHF. DNA of the CDR3: TGTGCCAGCAGGGCTCCGGGGAGAGGGCAGCCCCAGCATTTT.